This passage covers 15 T cell receptor beta chains from one sample sequenced in a study of CXCR3-negative and CXCR3-positive naive CD8 T cells. UMI-tagged TRB cDNA libraries were built via 5' RACE. Following a re-call of the 5' RACE reads, TCRdb has one entry per CDR3 protein and lacks DNA. Reported are 45,000 to 70,000 distinct CDR3 sequences; the ten largest clones contain 20% to 25%. The sequencing input was memory CD8+ T cells from blood. The receptors here all came from a human donor in good health. Some clones in this sample may be carry-over from other donors' samples.

The chain recombines TRBV10-3 with TRBJ2-7. The CDR3 sequence is 15 residues long. Germline CDR1 is ENHRY and CDR2 is SYGVKD. This CDR3 reads CAISESRSSSYEQYF.

The chain joins TRBV7-9 to TRBJ2-3; TCRdb outputs TRBD1, but without DNA this stays unchecked. The germline V gene encodes CDR1 SEHNR and CDR2 FQNEAQ (reference sequence). The CDR3 sequence is 17 residues long. CDR3 sequence reads: CASRIPSGDSSTDTQYF.

V usage is TRBV19 and J usage is TRBJ2-7; the TRBD1 assignment by TCRdb is unverifiable without DNA. CDR3 length: 15 amino acids. Germline values: CDR1 LNHDA, CDR2 SQIVND (reference sequence). CDR3 region: CASSGAGQVFYEQYF.

This chain joins TRBV6-5 and TRBJ2-6. The germline V gene encodes CDR1 MNHEY and CDR2 SVGAGI. The CDR3 covers 14 residues. CDR3 region: CASSYSGEANVLTF.

The chain joins TRBV2 to TRBJ2-1; TCRdb calls TRBD1, which cannot be checked without DNA. The CDR3 spans 14 residues. The V gene's germline CDR1 is SNHLY and CDR2 FYNNEI. CDR3 loop: CASTLDTLRNEQFF.

The rearrangement joins TRBV20-1 to TRBJ2-3; as DNA is missing, the TRBD1 call by TCRdb cannot be tested. This CDR3 has 16 amino acids. Germline lookup yields CDR1 DFQATT and CDR2 SNEGSKA (reference sequence). The CDR3 protein is CSARDLGLGSTDTQYF.

The chain has TRBV4-1 and TRBJ2-5. Germline V gene data show CDR1 as MGHRA and CDR2 as YSYEKL. The CDR3 sequence is 12 residues long. The CDR3 loop is CASSHDKETQYF.

CDR3 loop: CASSLAAPGEKLFF. The chain has TRBV5-1 and TRBJ1-4. CDR3 length: 14 amino acids. Germline V gene data show CDR1 as SGHRS and CDR2 as YFSETQ.

V and J are TRBV12-3 or TRBV12-4 and TRBJ2-3; TCRdb outputs TRBD2, but without DNA this stays unchecked. This CDR3 spans 15 amino acids. This CDR3 reads CASSLVDSWRDTQYF.

The chain uses TRBV7-2 and TRBJ1-1; TCRdb indicates TRBD1, and absent DNA this call remains unverified. The CDR3 contains 18 residues. Germline V gene sequence: CDR1 SGHTA, CDR2 FQGNSA. CDR3 sequence: CASSSHRTGASSNTEAFF.

This chain links TRBV20-1 with TRBJ2-5; TCRdb's D call of TRBD1 is untestable without DNA. CDR1 and CDR2 (germline): DFQATT, SNEGSKA (reference sequence). This CDR3 contains 14 residues. This CDR3 is CSARAFSGQETQYF.

The chain uses TRBV12-3 or TRBV12-4 and TRBJ1-2. The CDR3 has 15 residues. The CDR3 sequence is CASSLASGRDYGYTF.

The chain couples TRBV12-3 or TRBV12-4 to TRBJ2-2; TCRdb selects TRBD1, and the lack of DNA leaves this call unchecked. This CDR3 has 16 amino acids. The CDR3 region is CASSQMRTGLTGELFF.

The J gene is TRBJ1-2, the V gene TRBV9; TCRdb designates TRBD1, a call that cannot be tested without DNA. Germline loops: CDR1 SGDLS, CDR2 YYNGEE. The CDR3 covers 14 residues. CDR3 sequence reads: CASSVVGTAYGYTF.

V usage is TRBV20-1 and J usage is TRBJ2-1; TCRdb gives TRBD2 as the D gene, but with no DNA this cannot be confirmed. Germline loops: CDR1 DFQATT, CDR2 SNEGSKA (reference sequence). This CDR3 region has 14 residues. The CDR3 loop is CSAAPLVVGNEQFF.